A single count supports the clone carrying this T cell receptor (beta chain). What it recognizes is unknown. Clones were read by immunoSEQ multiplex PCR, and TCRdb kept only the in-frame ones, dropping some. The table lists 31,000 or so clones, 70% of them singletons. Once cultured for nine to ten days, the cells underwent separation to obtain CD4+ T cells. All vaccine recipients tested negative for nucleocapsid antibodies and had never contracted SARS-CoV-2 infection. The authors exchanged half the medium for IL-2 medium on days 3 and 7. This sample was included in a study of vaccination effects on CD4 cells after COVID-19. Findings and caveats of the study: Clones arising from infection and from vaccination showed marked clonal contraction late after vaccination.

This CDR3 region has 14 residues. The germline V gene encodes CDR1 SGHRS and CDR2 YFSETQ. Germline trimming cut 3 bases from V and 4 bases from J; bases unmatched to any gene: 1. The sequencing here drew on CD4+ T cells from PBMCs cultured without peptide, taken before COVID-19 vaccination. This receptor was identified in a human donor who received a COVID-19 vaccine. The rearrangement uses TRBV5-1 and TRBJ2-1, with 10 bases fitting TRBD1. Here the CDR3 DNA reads TGCGCCAGCAGCTCGGGACAGGGGTACAATGAGCAGTTCTTC. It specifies CASSSGQGYNEQFF.